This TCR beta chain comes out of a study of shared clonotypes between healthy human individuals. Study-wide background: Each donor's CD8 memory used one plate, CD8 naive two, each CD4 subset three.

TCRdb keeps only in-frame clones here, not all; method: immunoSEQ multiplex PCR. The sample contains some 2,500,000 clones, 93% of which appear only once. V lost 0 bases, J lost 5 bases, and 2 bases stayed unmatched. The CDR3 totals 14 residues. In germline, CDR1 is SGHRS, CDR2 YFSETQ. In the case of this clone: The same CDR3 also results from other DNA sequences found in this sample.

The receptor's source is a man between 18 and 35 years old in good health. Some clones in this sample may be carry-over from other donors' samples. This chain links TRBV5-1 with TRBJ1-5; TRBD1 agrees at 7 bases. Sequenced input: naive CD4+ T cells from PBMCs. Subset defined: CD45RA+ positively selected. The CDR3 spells CASSLEGGDQPQHF. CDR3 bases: TGCGCCAGCAGCTTGGAAGGGGGCGATCAGCCCCAGCATTTT. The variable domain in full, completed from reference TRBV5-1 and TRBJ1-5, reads KAGVTQTPRYLIKTRGQQVTLSCSPISGHRSVSWYQQTPGQGLQFLFEYFSETQRNKGNFPGRFSGRQFSNSRSEMNVSTLELGDSALYLCASSLEGGDQPQHFGDGTRLSIL.